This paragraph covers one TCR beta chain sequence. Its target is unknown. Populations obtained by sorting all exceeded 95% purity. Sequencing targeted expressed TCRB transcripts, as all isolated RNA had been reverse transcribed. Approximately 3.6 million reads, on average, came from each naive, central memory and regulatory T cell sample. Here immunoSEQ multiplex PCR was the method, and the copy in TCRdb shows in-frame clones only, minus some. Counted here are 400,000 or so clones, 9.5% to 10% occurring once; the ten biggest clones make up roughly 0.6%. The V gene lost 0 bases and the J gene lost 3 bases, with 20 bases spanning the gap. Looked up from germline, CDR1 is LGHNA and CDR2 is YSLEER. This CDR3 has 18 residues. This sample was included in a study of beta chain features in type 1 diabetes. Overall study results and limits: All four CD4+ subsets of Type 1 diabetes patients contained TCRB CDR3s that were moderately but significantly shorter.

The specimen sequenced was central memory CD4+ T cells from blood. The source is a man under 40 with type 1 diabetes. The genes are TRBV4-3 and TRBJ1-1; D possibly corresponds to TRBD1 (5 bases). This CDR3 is CASSQDHQGVRRDTEAFF. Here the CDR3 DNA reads TGCGCCAGCAGCCAAGATCACCAGGGAGTAAGGAGGGACACTGAAGCTTTCTTT.